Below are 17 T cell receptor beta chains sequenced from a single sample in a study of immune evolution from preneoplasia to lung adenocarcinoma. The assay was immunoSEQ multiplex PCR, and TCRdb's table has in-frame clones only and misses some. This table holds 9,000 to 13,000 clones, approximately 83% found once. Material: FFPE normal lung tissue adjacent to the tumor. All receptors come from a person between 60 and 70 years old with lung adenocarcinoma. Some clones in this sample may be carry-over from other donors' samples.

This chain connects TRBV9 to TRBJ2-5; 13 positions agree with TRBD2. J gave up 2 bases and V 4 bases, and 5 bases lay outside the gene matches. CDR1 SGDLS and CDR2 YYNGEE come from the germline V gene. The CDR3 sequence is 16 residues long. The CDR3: CASSQVLAGGQETQYF. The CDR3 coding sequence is TGTGCCAGCAGCCAAGTACTAGCGGGAGGGCAAGAGACCCAGTACTTC. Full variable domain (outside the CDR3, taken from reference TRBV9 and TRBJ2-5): DSGVTQTPKHLITATGQRVTLRCSPRSGDLSVYWYQQSLDQGLQFLIQYYNGEERAKGNILERFSAQQFPDLHSELNLSSLELGDSALYFCASSQVLAGGQETQYFGPGTRLLVL.

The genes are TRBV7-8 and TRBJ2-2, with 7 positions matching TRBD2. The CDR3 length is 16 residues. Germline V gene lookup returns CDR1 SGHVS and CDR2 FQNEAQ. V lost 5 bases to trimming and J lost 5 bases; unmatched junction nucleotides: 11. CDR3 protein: CASSKTAGVGTGELFF. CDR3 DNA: TGTGCCAGCAGCAAGACTGCGGGAGTTGGTACCGGGGAGCTGTTTTTT.

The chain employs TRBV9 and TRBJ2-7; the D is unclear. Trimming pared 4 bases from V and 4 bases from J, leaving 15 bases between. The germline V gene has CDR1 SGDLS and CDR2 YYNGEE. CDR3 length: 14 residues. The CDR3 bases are TGTGCCAGCAGCCTCCAGGCGTTTAGTTACGAGCAGTACTTC. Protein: CASSLQAFSYEQYF.

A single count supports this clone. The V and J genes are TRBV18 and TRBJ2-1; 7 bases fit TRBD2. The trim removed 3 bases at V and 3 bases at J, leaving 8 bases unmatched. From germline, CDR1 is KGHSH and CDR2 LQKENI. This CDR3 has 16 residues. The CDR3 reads CASSPTLAAGYNEQFF. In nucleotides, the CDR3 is TGTGCCAGCTCACCGACCCTAGCGGCCGGCTACAATGAGCAGTTCTTC.

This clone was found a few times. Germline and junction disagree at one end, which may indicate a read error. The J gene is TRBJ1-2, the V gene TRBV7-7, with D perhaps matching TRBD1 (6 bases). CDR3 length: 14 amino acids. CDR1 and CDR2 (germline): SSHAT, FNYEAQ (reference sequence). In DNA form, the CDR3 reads TGTGCTAGCATCCTGACAGGAAAAGGTGCTGGCTACACCTTC. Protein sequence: CASILTGKGAGYTF.

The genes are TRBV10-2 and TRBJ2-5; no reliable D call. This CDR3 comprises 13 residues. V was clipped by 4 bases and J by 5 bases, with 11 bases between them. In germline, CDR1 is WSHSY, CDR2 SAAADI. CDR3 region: CASSVGLIETQYF. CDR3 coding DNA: TGCGCCAGCAGTGTTGGGTTAATCGAGACCCAGTACTTC.

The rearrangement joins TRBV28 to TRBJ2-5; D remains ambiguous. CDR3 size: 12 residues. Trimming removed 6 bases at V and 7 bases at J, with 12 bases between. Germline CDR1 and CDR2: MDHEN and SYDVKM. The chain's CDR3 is CASSVYGRTQYF. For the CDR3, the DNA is TGTGCCAGCAGCGTTTATGGTCGGACCCAGTACTTC.

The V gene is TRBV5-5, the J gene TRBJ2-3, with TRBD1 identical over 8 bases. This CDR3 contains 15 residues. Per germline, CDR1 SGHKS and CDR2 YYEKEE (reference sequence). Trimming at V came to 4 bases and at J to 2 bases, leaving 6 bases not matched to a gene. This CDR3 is CASSRTGGFTDTQYF. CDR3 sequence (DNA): TGTGCCAGCAGCAGAACAGGGGGATTCACAGATACGCAGTATTTT.

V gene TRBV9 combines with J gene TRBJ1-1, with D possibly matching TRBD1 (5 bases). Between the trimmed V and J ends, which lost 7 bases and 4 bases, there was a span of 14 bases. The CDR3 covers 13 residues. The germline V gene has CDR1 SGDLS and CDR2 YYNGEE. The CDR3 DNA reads TGTGCCAGCGGGGGGGGACCCCTCACTGAAGCTTTCTTT. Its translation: CASGGGPLTEAFF.

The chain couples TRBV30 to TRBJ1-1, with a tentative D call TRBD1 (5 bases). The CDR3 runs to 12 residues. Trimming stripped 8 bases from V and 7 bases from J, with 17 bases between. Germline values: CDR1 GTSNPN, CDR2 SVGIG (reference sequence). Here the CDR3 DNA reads TGTGCCGGCACAGTGGGGGTCATTGAAGCTTTCTTT. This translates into CAGTVGVIEAFF. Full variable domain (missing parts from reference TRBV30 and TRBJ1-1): SQTIHQWPATLVQPVGSPLSLECTVEGTSNPNLYWYRQAAGRGLQLLFYSVGIGQISSEVPQNLSASRPQDRQFILSSKKLLLSDSGFYLCAGTVGVIEAFFGQGTRLTVV.

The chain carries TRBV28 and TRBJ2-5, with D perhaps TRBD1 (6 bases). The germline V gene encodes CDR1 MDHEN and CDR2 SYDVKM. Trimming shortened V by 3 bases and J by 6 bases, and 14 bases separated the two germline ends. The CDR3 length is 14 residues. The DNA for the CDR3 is TGTGCCAGCAGTTTGGGTGGGGGCGGAAAGACCCAGTACTTC. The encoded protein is CASSLGGGGKTQYF.

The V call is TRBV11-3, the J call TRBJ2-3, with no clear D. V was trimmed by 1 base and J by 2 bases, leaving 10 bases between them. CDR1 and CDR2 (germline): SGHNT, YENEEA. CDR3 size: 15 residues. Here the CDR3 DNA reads TGTGCCAGCAGCTTAGGGGCAGGCCCCACAGATACGCAGTATTTT. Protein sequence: CASSLGAGPTDTQYF.

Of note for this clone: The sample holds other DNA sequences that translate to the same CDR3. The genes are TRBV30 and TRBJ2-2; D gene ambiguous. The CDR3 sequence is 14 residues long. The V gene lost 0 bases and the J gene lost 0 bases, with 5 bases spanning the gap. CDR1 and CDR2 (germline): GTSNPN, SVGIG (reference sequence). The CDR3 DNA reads TGTGCCTGGAGTGTCGGGTCGAACACCGGGGAGCTGTTTTTT. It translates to CAWSVGSNTGELFF.

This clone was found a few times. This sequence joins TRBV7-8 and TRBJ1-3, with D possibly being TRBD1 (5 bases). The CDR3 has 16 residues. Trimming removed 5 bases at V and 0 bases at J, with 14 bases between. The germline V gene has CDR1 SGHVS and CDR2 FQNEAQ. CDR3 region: CASSLRQPSSGNTIYF. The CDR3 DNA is TGTGCCAGCAGCCTCAGACAGCCGAGCTCTGGAAACACCATATATTTT.

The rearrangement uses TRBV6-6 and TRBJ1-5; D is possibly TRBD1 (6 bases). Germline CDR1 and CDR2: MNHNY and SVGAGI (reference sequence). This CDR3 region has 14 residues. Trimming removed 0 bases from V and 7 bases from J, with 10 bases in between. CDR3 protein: CASSYSGRGQPQHF. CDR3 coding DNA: TGTGCCAGCAGTTACTCGGGGAGGGGGCAGCCCCAGCATTTT.

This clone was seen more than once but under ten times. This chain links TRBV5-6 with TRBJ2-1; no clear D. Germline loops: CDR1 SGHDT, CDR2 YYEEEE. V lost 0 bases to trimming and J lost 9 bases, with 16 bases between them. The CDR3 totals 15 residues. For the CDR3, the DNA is TGTGCCAGCAGCTTGGGGCGCCGCCTTGATACTGAGCAGTTCTTC. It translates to CASSLGRRLDTEQFF. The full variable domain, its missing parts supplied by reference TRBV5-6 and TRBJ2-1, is DAGVTQSPTHLIKTRGQQVTLRCSPKSGHDTVSWYQQALGQGPQFIFQYYEEEERQRGNFPDRFSGHQFPNYSSELNVNALLLGDSALYLCASSLGRRLDTEQFFGPGTRLTVL.

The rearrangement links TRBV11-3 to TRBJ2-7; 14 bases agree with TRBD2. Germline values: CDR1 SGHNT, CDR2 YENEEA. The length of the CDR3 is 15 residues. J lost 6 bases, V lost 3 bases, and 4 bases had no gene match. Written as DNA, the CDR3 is TGTGCCAGCAGCTTGGGACTAGCGGGAGTCAGCGAGCAGTACTTC. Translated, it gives CASSLGLAGVSEQYF.